These T cell receptor beta chains were read from a single sample in a study of CD8+ T cells in alopecia areata. Using immunoSEQ multiplex PCR, the repertoire was profiled, and TCRdb retains in-frame clones only, with some absent. The sample consists of under 150,000 clones, less than 60% of them appearing once. The material sequenced was CD4+ T cells sorted from blood, taken at week 24, from a patient treated with tofacitinib. These receptors all come from a human donor with alopecia areata. The CDR3 runs from the conserved cysteine through the conserved F or W. The D gene is left open where the match is weak. Rows give clone size only sometimes, using once, few, many, or a class for an expanded clone.

V	J	size	length	D	DNA	CDR3
TRBV6-5	TRBJ1-1	few	15	.	TGTGCCAGCAGTTCCATACTACACCGCGGCACTGAAGCTTTCTTT	CASSSILHRGTEAFF
TRBV2	TRBJ2-3	.	12	.	TGTGCCAGCAGTGAAGTTACAGATACGCAGTATTTT	CASSEVTDTQYF
TRBV25-1	TRBJ1-1	few	12	.	TGTGCCAGCACCTTCGGGGGGACTGAAGCTTTCTTT	CASTFGGTEAFF
TRBV5-1	TRBJ2-7	.	12	.	TGCGCCAGCAGCTCGGACGGCTACGAGCAGTACTTC	CASSSDGYEQYF
TRBV4-2	TRBJ2-7	.	14	TRBD2	TGTGCCAGCAGCGAAACTAGCGGGGGTAACGAGCAGTACTTC	CASSETSGGNEQYF
TRBV14	TRBJ1-1	.	13	.	TGTGCCAGCAGCCAATTCAGGGGCACTGAAGCTTTCTTT	CASSQFRGTEAFF
TRBV9	TRBJ2-5	.	17	TRBD2	TGTGCCAGCAGCATCACCTCTTCAAGCGGGGGGCAAGAGACCCAGTACTTC	CASSITSSSGGQETQYF
TRBV10-3	TRBJ1-5	.	14	TRBD1	TGTGCCATCAGCCAGAACAGGGGGAATCAGCCCCAGCATTTT	CAISQNRGNQPQHF
TRBV4-2	TRBJ2-7	.	20	.	TGTGCCAGCAGCCAAGCGTACGGTGGAGGGGCGTTCGGGGGATCCTACGAGCAGTACTTC	CASSQAYGGGAFGGSYEQYF
TRBV2	TRBJ1-6	once	14	TRBD1	TGTGCCAGCAATGGGCAGGGGGCGGATTCACCCCTCCACTTT	CASNGQGADSPLHF
TRBV4-2	TRBJ1-1	few	15	.	TGTGCCAGCAGCCAAGTTAGTGCGGGAGGGTTTGAAGCTTTCTTT	CASSQVSAGGFEAFF
TRBV5-1	TRBJ2-7	few	14	.	TGCGCCAGCAGTGGGTCGGCGAGGACGGGCGAGCAGTACTTC	CASSGSARTGEQYF
TRBV18	TRBJ2-5	.	13	.	TGTGCCAGCTCACCCGGGACCCAAGAGACCCAGTACTTC	CASSPGTQETQYF
TRBV30	TRBJ1-6	.	14	.	TGTGCCTGGGGAGCCCATAACAGGTTTTCACCCCTCCACTTT	CAWGAHNRFSPLHF
TRBV30	TRBJ1-1	.	14	.	TGTGCCTGGAGAGTTCTGGGGGCTGTCACTGAAGCTTTCTTT	CAWRVLGAVTEAFF
TRBV5-6	TRBJ2-3	.	14	TRBD2	TGTGCCAGCAGCTTGGTCGGGGGGGTAAATACGCAGTATTTT	CASSLVGGVNTQYF
TRBV10-3	TRBJ1-6	.	13	.	TGTGCCATCAGTGAGTCAGAGGATTCACCCCTCCACTTT	CAISESEDSPLHF
TRBV29-1	TRBJ2-7	.	14	.	TGCAGCGTACGAGTCGGGACAACTACCTCCGAGCAGTACTTC	CSVRVGTTTSEQYF
TRBV2	TRBJ2-7	.	13	.	TGTGCCAGCAAGCAGGGACCGGATTACGAGCAGTACTTC	CASKQGPDYEQYF
TRBV2	TRBJ2-7	.	13	TRBD1	TGTGCCAGCAAGGGACAGGATACCTACGAGCAGTACTTC	CASKGQDTYEQYF
TRBV30	TRBJ2-3	few	14	.	TGTGCCTGGAGTCGAGGACGGATCACAGATACGCAGTATTTT	CAWSRGRITDTQYF
TRBV30	TRBJ1-5	.	13	.	TGTGCCTGGAGTGTAAGGGATAATCAGCCCCAGCATTTT	CAWSVRDNQPQHF
TRBV5-1	TRBJ2-3	.	18	TRBD2	TGCGCCAGCAGCGTTGTCCCCGCCGGGACTAGCGGCACAGATACGCAGTATTTT	CASSVVPAGTSGTDTQYF
TRBV30	TRBJ1-2	.	12	.	TGTGCCTGGAGTGTACCGGGGAGGGGCTACACCTTC	CAWSVPGRGYTF
TRBV27	TRBJ1-1	.	14	.	TGTGCCAGCAGTTTATCCCCTAGGGTCTCTGAAGCTTTCTTT	CASSLSPRVSEAFF
TRBV5-4	TRBJ2-5	.	12	.	TGTGCCAGCAGCTTGGGCATAGCGACCCAGTACTTC	CASSLGIATQYF
TRBV7-2	TRBJ2-5	.	15	TRBD2	TGTGCCAGCAGCTTAGCCCCTAGCGGGGAAGAGACCCAGTACTTC	CASSLAPSGEETQYF
TRBV29-1	TRBJ2-1	.	13	TRBD1	TGCAGCGTGGGCAAGACAGGGGGGCAAGAGCAGTTCTTC	CSVGKTGGQEQFF
TRBV30	TRBJ1-6	.	14	.	TGTGCCTGGAGTATAACGGGAGATAATTCACCCCTCCACTTT	CAWSITGDNSPLHF
TRBV30	TRBJ2-3	.	13	.	TGTGCCTGGAGTGTAACGAATGACTATACGCAGTATTTT	CAWSVTNDYTQYF
TRBV5-1	TRBJ2-5	.	15	TRBD2	TGCGCCAGCAGCGTGGACGGGGGGGCACGAGAGACCCAGTACTTC	CASSVDGGARETQYF
TRBV5-1	TRBJ1-6	.	15	.	TGCGCCAGCAGCTTGGGTGGGACGGATAATTCACCCCTCCACTTT	CASSLGGTDNSPLHF
TRBV4-1	TRBJ2-5	.	13	.	TGCGCCAGCAGCCGACGGGGACAAGAGACCCAGTACTTC	CASSRRGQETQYF
TRBV27	TRBJ2-7	.	13	TRBD1	TGTGCCAGCAGTTTGACAGGGTCCTACGAGCAGTACTTC	CASSLTGSYEQYF
TRBV29-1	TRBJ2-5	.	11	.	TGCAGCGTTGCAGGGGCGGAGACCCAGTACTTC	CSVAGAETQYF
TRBV11-2	TRBJ2-1	.	16	.	TGTGCCAGCAGCCGGCGGGGCGGGGCATCCTACAATGAGCAGTTCTTC	CASSRRGGASYNEQFF
TRBV4-2	TRBJ2-3	.	16	TRBD2	TGTGCCAGCAGCCAAGATGCAGCGGGAGGCACAGATACGCAGTATTTT	CASSQDAAGGTDTQYF
TRBV29-1	TRBJ1-2	.	11	.	TGCAGCTCGGGGGGGGCCGATGGCTACACCTTC	CSSGGADGYTF
TRBV2	TRBJ1-5	.	15	TRBD1	TGTGCCAGCAGTACGGACAGGGCTGGCAATCAGCCCCAGCATTTT	CASSTDRAGNQPQHF
TRBV10-3	TRBJ2-7	few	14	.	TGTGCCATCCGCTCGTCGCTGTCGACCTACGAGCAGTACTTC	CAIRSSLSTYEQYF
TRBV4-1	TRBJ1-2	.	16	.	TGCGCCAGCAGCCAAGCTAGAGCGGGGCAGCCCCAAGGCTACACCTTC	CASSQARAGQPQGYTF
TRBV30	TRBJ2-3	.	12	.	TGTGCCTGGAGTCGGGCCCCAGATACGCAGTATTTT	CAWSRAPDTQYF
TRBV7-2	TRBJ2-5	.	15	.	TGTGCCAGCAGCTTAGTCGGCGGACCTCAAGAGACCCAGTACTTC	CASSLVGGPQETQYF
TRBV2	TRBJ2-3	.	15	TRBD2	TGTGCCAGCAGGCTTGGGACTAGCGGGGGAGATACGCAGTATTTT	CASRLGTSGGDTQYF
TRBV30	TRBJ1-6	.	12	.	TGTGCCTGGAGTGTACTAGATTCACCCCTCCACTTT	CAWSVLDSPLHF